This T cell receptor beta chain was obtained from a study of CD8 T cells in Susac syndrome. Study findings and constraints: The study admitted that it had a relatively small number of individuals in its TCR sequencing and HLA analysis.

Random hexamers were used to reverse transcribe the RNA input (about 0.5 to 1 ug). Amplification of TCR beta CDR3 used immunoSEQ multiplex PCR across 54 Vbeta and 13 Jbeta. TCRdb reanalysed the immunoSEQ multiplex PCR reads using MiXCR and keeps one entry per CDR3 protein. The sample has roughly 150,000 distinct CDR3 sequences; approximately 94% are singletons. Sequencing of TCR beta was performed on blood CD8+ and CD4+ T cells. Isolation of CD8+ and CD4+ T cells was performed negatively, whereas enrichment of TEMRA cells was done by FACS. Points on this clonotype: The antigen remains undetermined.

The CDR3 length is 14 residues. The germline V and J ends were trimmed by 4 bases and 2 bases, with 11 bases remaining between them. The germline V gene has CDR1 SGHRS and CDR2 YFSETQ. The sequencing input was CD4+ T cells from PBMCs. The receptor was isolated from a human donor with multiple sclerosis. The chain combines TRBV5-1 with TRBJ2-3; D might be TRBD1 or TRBD2, each matching 6 bases. CDR3 sequence: CASSPPGATDTQYF. The CDR3 DNA is TGCGCCAGCAGCCCGCCGGGGGCCACAGATACGCAGTATTTT.